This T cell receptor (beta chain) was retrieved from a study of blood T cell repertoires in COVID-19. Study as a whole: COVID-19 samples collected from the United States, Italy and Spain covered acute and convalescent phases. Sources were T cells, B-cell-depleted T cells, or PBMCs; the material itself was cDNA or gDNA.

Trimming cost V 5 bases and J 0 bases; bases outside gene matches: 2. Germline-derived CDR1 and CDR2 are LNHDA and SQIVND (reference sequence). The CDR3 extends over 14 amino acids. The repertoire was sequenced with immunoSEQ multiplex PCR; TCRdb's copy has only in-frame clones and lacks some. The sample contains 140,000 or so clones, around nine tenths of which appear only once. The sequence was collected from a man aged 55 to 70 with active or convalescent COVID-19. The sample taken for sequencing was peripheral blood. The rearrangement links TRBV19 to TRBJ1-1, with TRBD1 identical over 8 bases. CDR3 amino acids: CASSPRGLNTEAFF. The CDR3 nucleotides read TGTGCCAGTAGTCCCAGGGGGCTGAACACTGAAGCTTTCTTT. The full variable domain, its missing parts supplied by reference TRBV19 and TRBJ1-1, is DGGITQSPKYLFRKEGQNVTLSCEQNLNHDAMYWYRQDPGQGLRLIYYSQIVNDFQKGDIAEGYSVSREKKESFPLTVTSAQKNPTAFYLCASSPRGLNTEAFFGQGTRLTVV.